This T cell receptor beta chain was retrieved from a study of cytomegalovirus exposure and HLA in healthy donors. The V gene lost 6 bases and the J gene lost 3 bases, with 17 bases spanning the gap. Germline V gene lookup returns CDR1 SGHAT and CDR2 FQNNGV. The CDR3 loop spans 16 amino acids. A multiplex PCR was run with 60 Vbeta primers and 13 Jbeta primers. Sequenced by immunoSEQ multiplex PCR; TCRdb stores in-frame clones only, minus some. The top ten hold around 1.4% of the sample, which has about 150,000 clones, 75% seen once. This clone has just a few counts. The TCR was taken from a man aged 18 to 29 in good health and CMV-seronegative. Sequencing input: PBMCs. The rearrangement links TRBV11-2 to TRBJ2-2; tentatively, D is TRBD2 (5 bases). The CDR3 here is CASRPNRGAYTGELFF. The CDR3 bases are TGTGCCAGCAGGCCTAACCGGGGAGCGTACACCGGGGAGCTGTTTTTT. The variable domain in full, with the rest retrieved from reference TRBV11-2 and TRBJ2-2, is EAGVAQSPRYKIIEKRQSVAFWCNPISGHATLYWYQQILGQGPKLLIQFQNNGVVDDSQLPKDRFSAERLKGVDSTLKIQPAKLEDSAVYLCASRPNRGAYTGELFFGEGSRLTVL.